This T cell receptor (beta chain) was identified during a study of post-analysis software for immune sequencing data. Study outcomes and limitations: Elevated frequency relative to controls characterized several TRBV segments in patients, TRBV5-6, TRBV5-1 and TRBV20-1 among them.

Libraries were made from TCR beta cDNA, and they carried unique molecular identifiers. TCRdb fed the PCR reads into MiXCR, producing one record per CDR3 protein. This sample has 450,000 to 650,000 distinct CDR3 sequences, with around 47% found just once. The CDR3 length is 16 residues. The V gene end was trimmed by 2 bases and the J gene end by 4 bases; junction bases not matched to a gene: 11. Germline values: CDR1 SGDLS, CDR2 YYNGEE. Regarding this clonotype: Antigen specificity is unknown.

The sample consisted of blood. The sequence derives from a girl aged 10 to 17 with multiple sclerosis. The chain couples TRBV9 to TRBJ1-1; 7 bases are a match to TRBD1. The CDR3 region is CASSVYGAGGATEAFF. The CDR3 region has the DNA TGTGCCAGCAGCGTTTACGGGGCAGGGGGGGCCACTGAAGCTTTCTTT.